These 10 T cell receptor beta chains came from one sample sequenced in a study of vaccination effects on CD4 cells after COVID-19. Which antigens these TCRs recognize remains unknown. TCRdb's copy holds only in-frame clones and misses some; the assay was immunoSEQ multiplex PCR. The repertoire consists of 29,000 or so clones, with roughly 68% occurring once and the leading ten covering 15% to 20%. Before sequencing, viral peptide pools were used by the ViraFEST assay to expand antigen-specific CD4+ T cells. Following a roughly 9-day culture, CD4+ T cells were purified. Each participant was administered two doses of either the BNT162b2 or the mRNA-1273 vaccine. The sample here was CD4+ T cells from PBMCs cultured with HCoV-OC43 spike peptides, taken after COVID-19 vaccination. Subset here: HCoV-OC43 spike overlapping peptide pool stimulation. These receptors came from a human donor who received a COVID-19 vaccine.

The sample holds a few counts of this clone. This chain uses TRBV2 with TRBJ2-3; D might be TRBD1 (5 bases). With 3 bases removed from V and 1 base from J, the gap between germline ends came to 8 bases. The length of the CDR3 is 14 residues. Germline assignment: CDR1 SNHLY and CDR2 FYNNEI. CDR3 residues: CASSDQGRTDTQYF. Here the CDR3 DNA reads TGTGCCAGCAGTGATCAGGGCCGCACAGATACGCAGTATTTT.

The J gene is TRBJ2-5, the V gene TRBV3-1 (or the pseudogene TRBV3-2); D perhaps matches TRBD2 (5 bases). Trimming removed 0 bases from V and 5 bases from J, with 16 bases in between. The germline V gene has CDR1 LGHDT and CDR2 YNNKEL (reference sequence). The CDR3 runs to 16 residues. The CDR3 spells CASSQDVSAKAETQYF. DNA of the CDR3: TGTGCCAGCAGCCAAGACGTTAGCGCCAAAGCGGAGACCCAGTACTTC.

The V gene is TRBV6-5, the J gene TRBJ2-7, with TRBD2 as a possible D gene (6 bases). Germline CDR1 is MNHEY and CDR2 is SVGAGI. Trimming stripped 0 bases from V and 2 bases from J, with 11 bases between. The CDR3 is made up of 15 amino acids. The CDR3 reads CASSYSLGGPYEQYF. CDR3 DNA: TGTGCCAGCAGTTACTCGTTGGGGGGTCCCTACGAGCAGTACTTC.

The J gene is TRBJ1-2, the V gene TRBV3-1 (or the pseudogene TRBV3-2); D is undetermined. The V end lost 1 base, the J end lost 4 bases, and 7 bases lay between the germline ends. The CDR3 runs to 13 residues. In germline, CDR1 is LGHDT, CDR2 YNNKEL (reference sequence). For the CDR3, the DNA is TGTGCCAGCAGCCAAGTTAGCCTCTATGGCTACACCTTC. Protein product: CASSQVSLYGYTF.

For the CDR3, the DNA is TGCGCCAGCAGCCCGGGGACAGCGGGGGGCTACGAGCAGTACTTC. Protein: CASSPGTAGGYEQYF. The rearrangement uses TRBV5-1 and TRBJ2-7, with 9 positions matching TRBD2. J was trimmed by 3 bases and V by 4 bases; bases with no gene match: 8. The germline CDR1 and CDR2 sequences are SGHRS and YFSETQ. The CDR3 is 15 residues long.

The J gene is TRBJ2-5, the V gene TRBV5-6; D is ambiguous. Between the trimmed V and J ends, which lost 3 bases and 1 base, there was a span of 13 bases. Germline CDR1 reads SGHDT; CDR2 reads YYEEEE. The CDR3 has 15 residues. The CDR3 sequence is CASSSQPTVQETQYF. The CDR3 nucleotides read TGTGCCAGCAGCTCCCAACCAACAGTCCAAGAGACCCAGTACTTC. Supplemented by reference TRBV5-6 and TRBJ2-5, the full variable domain reads DAGVTQSPTHLIKTRGQQVTLRCSPKSGHDTVSWYQQALGQGPQFIFQYYEEEERQRGNFPDRFSGHQFPNYSSELNVNALLLGDSALYLCASSSQPTVQETQYFGPGTRLLVL.

The chain joins TRBV21-1 to TRBJ2-2; the tabulated D call, TRBD2, remains unverified against the DNA. TRBV21-1 is annotated as a pseudogene. The CDR3 covers 16 residues. CDR3 nucleotide sequence: TGTGCCAGCAGCAAAGACGGGAGGGCCTGGGACGGGGAGCTGTTTTTT. Amino acid sequence: CASSKDGRAWDGELFF.

J is TRBJ2-5 and V is TRBV3-1 (or the pseudogene TRBV3-2); 8 bases are a match to TRBD2. Germline CDR1 reads LGHDT; CDR2 reads YNNKEL (reference sequence). The CDR3 totals 13 residues. V was pared by 8 bases and J by 4 bases, with 6 bases of the junction left unmatched. As DNA, the CDR3 is TGTGCCAGCGTGCGGGGGGCCTCAGAGACCCAGTACTTC. The encoded protein is CASVRGASETQYF.

The genes are TRBV11-2 and TRBJ2-3; 8 nucleotides align to TRBD2. This CDR3 has 16 residues. V trimming: 3 bases; J trimming: 0 bases; junction bases outside the gene matches: 5. Looked up from germline, CDR1 is SGHAT and CDR2 is FQNNGV. CDR3 region: CASSFLAGTSTDTQYF. The CDR3 region has the DNA TGTGCCAGCAGCTTCTTAGCGGGGACTAGCACAGATACGCAGTATTTT.

This chain links TRBV4-2 with TRBJ2-5, with D perhaps being TRBD1 or TRBD2 (7 bases each). CDR3 length: 16 amino acids. The V and J ends lost 0 bases and 14 bases respectively, with 25 bases between them. The germline V gene encodes CDR1 LGHNA and CDR2 YNFKEQ. The DNA of the CDR3 is TGTGCCAGCAGCCAAGATAGTTCTCAGGGAGGGGGCCTGGTTTACTTC. Its translation: CASSQDSSQGGGLVYF.